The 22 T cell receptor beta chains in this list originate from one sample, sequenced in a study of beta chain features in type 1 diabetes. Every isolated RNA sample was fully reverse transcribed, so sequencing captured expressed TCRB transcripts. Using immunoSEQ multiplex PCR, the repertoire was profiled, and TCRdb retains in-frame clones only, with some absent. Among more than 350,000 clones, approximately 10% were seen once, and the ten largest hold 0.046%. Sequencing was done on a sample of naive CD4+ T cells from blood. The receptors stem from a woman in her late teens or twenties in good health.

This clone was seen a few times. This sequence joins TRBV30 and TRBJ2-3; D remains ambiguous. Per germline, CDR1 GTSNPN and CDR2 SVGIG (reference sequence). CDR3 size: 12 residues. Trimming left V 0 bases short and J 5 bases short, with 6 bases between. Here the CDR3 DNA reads TGTGCCTGGAGTGTAATTAAAGATACGCAGTATTTT. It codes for CAWSVIKDTQYF.

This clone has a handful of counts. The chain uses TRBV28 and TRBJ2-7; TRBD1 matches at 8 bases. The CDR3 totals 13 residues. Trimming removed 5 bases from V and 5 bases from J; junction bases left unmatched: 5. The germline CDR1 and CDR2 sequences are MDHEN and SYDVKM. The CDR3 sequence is CASSVDRGHEQYV. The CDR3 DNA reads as TGTGCCAGCAGTGTAGACAGGGGTCACGAGCAGTACGTC.

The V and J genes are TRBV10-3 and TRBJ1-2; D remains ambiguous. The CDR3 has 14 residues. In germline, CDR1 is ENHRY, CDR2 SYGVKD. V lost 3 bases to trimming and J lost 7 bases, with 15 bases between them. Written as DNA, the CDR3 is TGTGCCATCAGTGAAGGACCAAGGGCCCTTGGCTACACCTTC. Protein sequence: CAISEGPRALGYTF.

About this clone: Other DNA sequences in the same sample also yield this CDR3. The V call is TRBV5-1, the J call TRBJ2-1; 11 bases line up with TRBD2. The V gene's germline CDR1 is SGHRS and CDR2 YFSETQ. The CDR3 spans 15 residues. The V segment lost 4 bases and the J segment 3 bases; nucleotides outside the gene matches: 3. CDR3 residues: CASSLGLADYNEQFF. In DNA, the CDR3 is TGCGCCAGCAGCCTGGGACTAGCGGACTACAATGAGCAGTTCTTC.

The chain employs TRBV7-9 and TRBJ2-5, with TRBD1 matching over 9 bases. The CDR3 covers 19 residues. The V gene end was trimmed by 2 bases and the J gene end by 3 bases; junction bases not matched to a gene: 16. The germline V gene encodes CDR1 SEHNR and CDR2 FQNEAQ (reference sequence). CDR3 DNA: TGTGCCAGCAGCTTAAGCCATAAAGCACAGACAGGGGGTGAAGAGACCCAGTACTTC. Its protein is CASSLSHKAQTGGEETQYF.

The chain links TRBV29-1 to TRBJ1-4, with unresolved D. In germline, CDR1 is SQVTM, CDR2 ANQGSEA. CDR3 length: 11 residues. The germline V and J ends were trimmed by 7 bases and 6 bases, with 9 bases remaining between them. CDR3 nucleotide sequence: TGCAGCGGGGCCTACGATGAAAAACTGTTTTTT. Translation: CSGAYDEKLFF.

The CDR3 nucleotides read TGCGCCAGCGGAATAGGGGGAGTGGCTGAAGCTTTCTTT. Protein product: CASGIGGVAEAFF. The rearrangement links TRBV5-1 to TRBJ1-1; a possible D gene is TRBD1 (6 bases). CDR1 and CDR2 from the germline V gene are SGHRS and YFSETQ. Trimming pared 7 bases from V and 6 bases from J, leaving 16 bases between. The CDR3 has 13 amino acids.

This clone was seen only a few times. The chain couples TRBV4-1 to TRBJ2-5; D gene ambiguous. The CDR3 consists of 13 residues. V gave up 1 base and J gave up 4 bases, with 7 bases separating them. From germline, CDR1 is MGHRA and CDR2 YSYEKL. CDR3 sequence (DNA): TGCGCCAGCAGCCAAGCGGGTGTAGAGACCCAGTACTTC. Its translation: CASSQAGVETQYF.

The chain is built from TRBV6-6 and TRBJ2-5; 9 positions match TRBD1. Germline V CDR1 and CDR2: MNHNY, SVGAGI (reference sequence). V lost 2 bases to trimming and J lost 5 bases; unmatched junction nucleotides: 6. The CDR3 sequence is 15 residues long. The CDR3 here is CASSYGTGRRETQYF. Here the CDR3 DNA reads TGTGCCAGCAGTTACGGGACAGGGAGGAGGGAGACCCAGTACTTC.

CDR3 in DNA: TGTGCCAGCAGTGGGACAGCCTATGGCTACACCTTC. Its protein product is CASSGTAYGYTF. The chain employs TRBV25-1 and TRBJ1-2; TRBD1 is a possible D gene (6 bases). CDR1 and CDR2 from the germline V gene are MGHDK and SYGVNS. This CDR3 contains 12 residues. The V and J ends lost 4 bases and 4 bases respectively, with 7 bases between them.

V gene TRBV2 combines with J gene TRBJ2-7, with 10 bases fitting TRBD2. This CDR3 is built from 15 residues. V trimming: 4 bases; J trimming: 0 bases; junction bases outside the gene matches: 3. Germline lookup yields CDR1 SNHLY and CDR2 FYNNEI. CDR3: CASSGPSGSSYEQYF. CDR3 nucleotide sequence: TGTGCCAGCAGTGGGCCTAGCGGGAGCTCCTACGAGCAGTACTTC.

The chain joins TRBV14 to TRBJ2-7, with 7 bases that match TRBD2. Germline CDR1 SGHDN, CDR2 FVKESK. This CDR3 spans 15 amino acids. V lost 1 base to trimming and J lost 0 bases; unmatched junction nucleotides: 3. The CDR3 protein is CASSQAGGISYEQYF. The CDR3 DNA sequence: TGTGCCAGCAGCCAAGCGGGGGGAATCTCCTACGAGCAGTACTTC.

In DNA form, the CDR3 reads TGCGCCAGCAGTCAATCAGGGACAGGACGGGAGACCCAGTACTTC. Translation gives CASSQSGTGRETQYF. V usage is TRBV23-1 and J usage is TRBJ2-5; 8 bases agree with TRBD1. Being an ORF, TRBV23-1 has a function that is uncertain. This CDR3 has 15 residues. Trimming cost V 0 bases and J 5 bases; bases outside gene matches: 5.

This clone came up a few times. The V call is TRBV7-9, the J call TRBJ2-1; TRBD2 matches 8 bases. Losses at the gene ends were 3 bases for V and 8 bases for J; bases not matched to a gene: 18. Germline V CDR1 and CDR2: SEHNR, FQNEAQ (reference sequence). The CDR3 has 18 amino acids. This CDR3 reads CASSFSYLGLEQFYEQFF. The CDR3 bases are TGTGCCAGCAGCTTTTCTTATTTGGGACTAGAGCAATTCTATGAGCAGTTCTTC.

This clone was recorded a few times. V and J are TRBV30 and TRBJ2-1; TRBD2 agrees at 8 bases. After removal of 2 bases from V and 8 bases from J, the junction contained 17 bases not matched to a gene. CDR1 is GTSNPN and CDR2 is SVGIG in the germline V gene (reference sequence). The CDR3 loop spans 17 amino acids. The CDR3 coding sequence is TGTGCCTGGAGTTTTACCCTACTAGCGGACCTGGGCTATGAGCAGTTCTTC. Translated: CAWSFTLLADLGYEQFF. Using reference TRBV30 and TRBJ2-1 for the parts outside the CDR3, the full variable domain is SQTIHQWPATLVQPVGSPLSLECTVEGTSNPNLYWYRQAAGRGLQLLFYSVGIGQISSEVPQNLSASRPQDRQFILSSKKLLLSDSGFYLCAWSFTLLADLGYEQFFGPGTRLTVL.

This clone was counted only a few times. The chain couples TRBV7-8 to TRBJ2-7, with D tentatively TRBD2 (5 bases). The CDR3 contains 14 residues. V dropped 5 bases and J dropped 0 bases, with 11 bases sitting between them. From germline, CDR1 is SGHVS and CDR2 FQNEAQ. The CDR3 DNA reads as TGTGCCAGCAGCCACGGGGAGACCTCCTACGAGCAGTACTTC. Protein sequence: CASSHGETSYEQYF.

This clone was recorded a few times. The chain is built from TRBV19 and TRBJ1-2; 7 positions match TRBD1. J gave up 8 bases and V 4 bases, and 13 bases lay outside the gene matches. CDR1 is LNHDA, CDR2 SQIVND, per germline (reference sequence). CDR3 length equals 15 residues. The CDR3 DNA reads TGTGCCAGTAGTACGTCCGGGACAGCCTTGAAAGGCTACACCTTC. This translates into CASSTSGTALKGYTF.

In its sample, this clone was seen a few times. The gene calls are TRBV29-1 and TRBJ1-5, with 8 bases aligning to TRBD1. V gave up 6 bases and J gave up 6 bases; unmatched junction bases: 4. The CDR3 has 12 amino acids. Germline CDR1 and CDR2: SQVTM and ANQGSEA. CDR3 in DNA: TGCAGCGTCCAAGGACAGGGTCAGCCCCAGCATTTT. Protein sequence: CSVQGQGQPQHF.

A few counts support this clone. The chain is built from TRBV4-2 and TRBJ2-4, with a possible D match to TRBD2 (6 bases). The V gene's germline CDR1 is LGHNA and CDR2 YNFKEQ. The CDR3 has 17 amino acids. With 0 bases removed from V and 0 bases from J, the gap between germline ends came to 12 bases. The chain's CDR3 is CASSQEAPGLAKNIQYF. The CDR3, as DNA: TGTGCCAGCAGCCAAGAGGCCCCGGGACTAGCCAAAAACATTCAGTACTTC.

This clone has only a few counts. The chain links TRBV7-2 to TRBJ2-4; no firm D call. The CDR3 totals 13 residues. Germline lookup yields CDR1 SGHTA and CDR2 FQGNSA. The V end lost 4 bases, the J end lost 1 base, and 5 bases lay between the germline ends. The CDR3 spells CASSWGAKNIQYF. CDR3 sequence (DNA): TGTGCCAGCAGCTGGGGTGCCAAAAACATTCAGTACTTC.

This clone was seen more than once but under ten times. The CDR3 coding sequence is TGTGCCAGCAGCGTATCCTTCCCGGGGGCTCCTGGGGCCAACGTCCTGACTTTC. Translation gives CASSVSFPGAPGANVLTF. This chain joins TRBV9 and TRBJ2-6; TRBD1 or TRBD2 may be the D gene (6 bases each). CDR1 is SGDLS and CDR2 is YYNGEE in the germline V gene. The V and J ends lost 1 base and 2 bases respectively, with 16 bases between them. This CDR3 comprises 18 residues.

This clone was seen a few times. This CDR3 reads CASSGTVRSEQYF. CDR3 in DNA: TGTGCCAGCAGTGGAACCGTTAGATCCGAGCAGTACTTC. The gene calls are TRBV2 and TRBJ2-7; D is ambiguous. V shed 4 bases and J shed 6 bases, with 13 bases lying between them. The CDR3 has 13 amino acids. Germline V gene data show CDR1 as SNHLY and CDR2 as FYNNEI. Together with reference TRBV2 and TRBJ2-7, the CDR3 gives the full variable domain: EPEVTQTPSHQVTQMGQEVILRCVPISNHLYFYWYRQILGQKVEFLVSFYNNEISEKSEIFDDQFSVERPDGSNFTLKIRSTKLEDSAMYFCASSGTVRSEQYFGPGTRLTVT.